Shown below are 28 T cell receptor beta chains from a single sample sequenced in a study of T cell repertoires in cytomegalovirus infection. TCRdb reanalysed the reads using MiXCR and keeps one entry per CDR3 protein. The sample contains hundreds of thousands of distinct CDR3 sequences, 40% to 50% of which appear only once. For these TCRs, the target antigens are not known. This specimen consisted of cultured PBMCs, obtained from culture after CMV antigen stimulation. These receptors were taken from a human donor in good health (CMV status not recorded). Some clones in this sample may be carry-over from other donors' samples.

V usage is TRBV6-5 and J usage is TRBJ2-3, with 14 nucleotides matching TRBD2. Losses at the gene ends were 5 bases for V and 9 bases for J; bases not matched to a gene: 10. The CDR3 has 16 amino acids. Germline CDR1 MNHEY, CDR2 SVGAGI. The DNA of the CDR3 is TGTGCCAGCAGTCTCGGACTAGCGGGGGGCACGCCAACGCAGTATTTT. Protein product: CASSLGLAGGTPTQYF.

The rearrangement links TRBV11-2 to TRBJ2-3, with a weak D call TRBD2 (7 bases). Trimming shortened V by 3 bases and J by 1 base, and 17 bases separated the two germline ends. Per the germline V gene, CDR1 is SGHAT and CDR2 is FQNNGV. The CDR3 is made up of 17 amino acids. The CDR3 region has the DNA TGTGCCAGCAGCTTTAGTGGGGGGGCGCCCGGCACAGATACGCAGTATTTT. Translating gives CASSFSGGAPGTDTQYF.

The rearrangement uses TRBV5-5 and TRBJ2-5, with unresolved D. Germline V gene sequence: CDR1 SGHKS, CDR2 YYEKEE (reference sequence). CDR3 length: 11 residues. The V end was cut by 2 bases, the J end by 7 bases, with 6 bases between. The DNA of the CDR3 is TGTGCCAGCAGCTTTTACGGGACCCAGTACTTC. Translating it yields CASSFYGTQYF.

The chain couples TRBV20-1 to TRBJ1-4; a possible D gene is TRBD1 (6 bases). Per germline, CDR1 DFQATT and CDR2 SNEGSKA (reference sequence). Trimming took 0 bases from V and 8 from J, leaving 7 bases between them. The CDR3 consists of 12 residues. The CDR3 DNA reads as TGCAGTGCTAGAGAAGACAGGGAAAAACTGTTTTTT. It encodes CSAREDREKLFF.

The gene calls are TRBV12-3 or TRBV12-4 and TRBJ2-2; 10 nucleotides line up with TRBD2. CDR3 size: 21 residues. V lost 4 bases and J lost 4; bases outside the gene matches: 21. The CDR3 DNA reads as TGTGCCAGCAGTTGGAAAGCCCGGGGACTAGCGAAGAGTCAGGGCACCGGGGAGCTGTTTTTT. It translates to CASSWKARGLAKSQGTGELFF.

The chain has TRBV12-3 or TRBV12-4 and TRBJ2-5; 10 nucleotides agree with TRBD2. This CDR3 is built from 14 residues. The ends lost 11 bases at V and 4 bases at J; junction bases unmatched: 10. CDR3 sequence (DNA): TGTGCCTCCTTGTCGGGACTAGCGAGAGAGACCCAGTACTTC. This encodes CASLSGLARETQYF.

This clonotype was picked up many times. The rearrangement uses TRBV7-2 and TRBJ1-6; D is uncertain. Germline loops: CDR1 SGHTA, CDR2 FQGNSA. CDR3 length: 12 amino acids. The germline V and J ends were trimmed by 1 base and 7 bases, with 2 bases remaining between them. In DNA, the CDR3 is TGTGCCAGCAGCTTAGACAATTCACCCCTCCACTTT. It yields the protein CASSLDNSPLHF.

The chain uses TRBV20-1 and TRBJ1-4; D not certain. The CDR3 covers 13 residues. Trimming stripped 6 bases from V and 5 bases from J, with 13 bases between. Germline CDR1 and CDR2: DFQATT and SNEGSKA (reference sequence). The CDR3, as DNA: TGCAGTGCCCTGACTGAGGAAAATGAAAAACTGTTTTTT. The encoded protein is CSALTEENEKLFF.

This rearrangement joins TRBV6-2 or TRBV6-3 to TRBJ2-3; D is uncertain. V was trimmed by 5 bases and J by 4 bases, leaving 19 bases between them. Germline loops: CDR1 MNHEY, CDR2 SVGEGT. The CDR3 contains 16 residues. CDR3 nucleotides: TGTGCCAGCAGTGAGATTGGGCGGAGCGATGCAGATACGCAGTATTTT. Its protein product is CASSEIGRSDADTQYF.

This chain uses TRBV4-3 with TRBJ1-1; D is undetermined. This CDR3 has 12 amino acids. In germline, CDR1 is LGHNA, CDR2 YSLEER. V was cut by 2 bases and J by 5 bases, with 6 bases left in between. The CDR3 spells CASSQNPTEAFF. DNA of the CDR3: TGCGCCAGCAGCCAAAACCCGACTGAAGCTTTCTTT.

The chain employs TRBV4-3 and TRBJ1-5; no definite D call. CDR1 and CDR2 from the germline V gene are LGHNA and YSLEER. The CDR3 spans 15 residues. Trimming shortened V by 1 base and J by 7 bases, and 14 bases separated the two germline ends. The CDR3 spells CASSQVLGSRQPQHF. The CDR3 DNA reads TGCGCCAGCAGCCAAGTCTTAGGGTCTCGGCAGCCCCAGCATTTT.

The table lists this clonotype with a few counts. This chain connects TRBV12-3 or TRBV12-4 to TRBJ2-7, with a weak D call TRBD2 (8 bases). V was cut by 6 bases and J by 4 bases, with 19 bases left in between. CDR3 length equals 15 residues. CDR3 protein: CASSRSGGRGYEQYF. The CDR3 coding sequence is TGTGCCAGCAGCCGGAGCGGGGGCAGGGGGTACGAGCAGTACTTC.

V usage is TRBV11-3 and J usage is TRBJ2-1, with D possibly matching TRBD1 (6 bases). The germline CDR1 and CDR2 sequences are SGHNT and YENEEA. This CDR3 spans 13 amino acids. V was cut by 1 base and J by 12 bases, with 13 bases left in between. The CDR3 reads CASSLGTERGQFF. The CDR3 nucleotides read TGTGCCAGCAGCTTAGGGACAGAAAGGGGGCAGTTCTTC.

V is TRBV6-5 and J is TRBJ1-4; D might be TRBD1 (6 bases). Germline V gene data show CDR1 as MNHEY and CDR2 as SVGAGI. This CDR3 is 14 amino acids long. The V end lost 5 bases, the J end lost 0 bases, and 7 bases lay between the germline ends. The CDR3 protein is CASSRGTTNEKLFF. In DNA, the CDR3 is TGTGCCAGCAGTAGGGGGACAACTAATGAAAAACTGTTTTTT.

This clonotype was detected only once. Germline is not matched at one junction end, which may reflect a read error. The chain has TRBV7-6 and TRBJ2-7; D is possibly TRBD2 (5 bases). The CDR3 runs 14 residues. Germline V CDR1 and CDR2: SGHVS, FNYEAQ. In nucleotides, the CDR3 is TGTGCCGGCAGCTTAGCGCTGGGAGTCTACGAGCAGTACTTC. Amino acids: CAGSLALGVYEQYF.

V is TRBV19 and J is TRBJ2-2, with D uncertain. The germline gives CDR1 LNHDA, CDR2 SQIVND (reference sequence). Deletions cut 8 bases from V and 5 bases from J, with 18 bases between. The CDR3 covers 15 residues. In nucleotides, the CDR3 is TGTGCCAGTTGCCCCTGGCCAATCGGAACCGGGGAGCTGTTTTTT. This encodes CASCPWPIGTGELFF.

This clonotype was detected a few times. This chain connects TRBV7-8 to TRBJ1-4; D unresolved. CDR1 and CDR2 from the germline V gene are SGHVS and FQNEAQ. Trimming took 5 bases from V and 4 from J, leaving 17 bases between them. This CDR3 contains 16 residues. The CDR3 DNA is TGTGCCAGCAGCCTCCGCCCCTCGGTCCTTAATGAAAAACTGTTTTTT. Protein: CASSLRPSVLNEKLFF.

This chain links TRBV12-3 or TRBV12-4 with TRBJ2-5; unclear D gene. CDR3 size: 14 residues. The ends were cut back, 1 base at V and 6 bases at J, with 12 bases in the middle. For the CDR3, the DNA is TGTGCCAGCAGTTTAGGCGGCGACGCGAAGACCCAGTACTTC. Protein sequence: CASSLGGDAKTQYF.

The chain combines TRBV5-1 with TRBJ2-7; D not resolved. From germline, CDR1 is SGHRS and CDR2 YFSETQ. The CDR3 sequence is 14 residues long. Trimming removed 0 bases at V and 1 base at J, with 8 bases between. The chain's CDR3 is CASSLVFNSYEQYF. As DNA, the CDR3 is TGCGCCAGCAGCTTGGTTTTCAATTCCTACGAGCAGTACTTC.

This clonotype has a handful of counts. The chain couples TRBV7-2 to TRBJ1-4; D is possibly TRBD1 (5 bases). Germline V gene sequence: CDR1 SGHTA, CDR2 FQGNSA. This CDR3 has 14 residues. Trimming shortened V by 3 bases and J by 6 bases, and 11 bases separated the two germline ends. The DNA for the CDR3 is TGTGCCAGCAGCTTTGGGGGTTCGGATGAAAAACTGTTTTTT. Protein sequence: CASSFGGSDEKLFF. Full variable domain (outside the CDR3, taken from reference TRBV7-2 and TRBJ1-4): GAGVSQSPSNKVTEKGKDVELRCDPISGHTALYWYRQSLGQGLEFLIYFQGNSAPDKSGLPSDRFSAERTGGSVSTLTIQRTQQEDSAVYLCASSFGGSDEKLFFGSGTQLSVL.

This clonotype was seen once. V gene TRBV7-2 combines with J gene TRBJ2-3; maybe TRBD2 (6 bases). Germline loops: CDR1 SGHTA, CDR2 FQGNSA. The length of the CDR3 is 16 residues. V lost 1 base and J lost 3, with 14 bases in between. CDR3 sequence (DNA): TGTGCCAGCAGCTTAGAAGGGCGGGGACCGACAGATACGCAGTATTTT. The encoded protein is CASSLEGRGPTDTQYF.

This clonotype was detected only a few times. The V and J genes are TRBV12-3 or TRBV12-4 and TRBJ1-2; no reliable D call. Trimming took off 3 bases at V and 3 bases at J, with 8 bases between the two ends. The CDR3 runs 13 residues. This chain's CDR3 is CASSFGPDYGYTF. CDR3 in DNA: TGTGCCAGCAGTTTTGGTCCCGACTATGGCTACACCTTC.

The sample holds many counts of this clonotype. The chain has TRBV7-2 and TRBJ2-3, with 7 bases matching TRBD1. The CDR3 extends over 13 amino acids. V was pared by 4 bases and J by 5 bases, with 3 bases of the junction left unmatched. Germline V gives CDR1 SGHTA, CDR2 FQGNSA. The CDR3 bases are TGTGCCAGCAGCTCACAGGGGATAGATACGCAGTATTTT. It codes for CASSSQGIDTQYF.

This clonotype was counted a few times. The V call is TRBV7-6, the J call TRBJ1-1; 7 bases are a match to TRBD1. The CDR3 is 11 residues long. Germline V CDR1 and CDR2: SGHVS, FNYEAQ. J gave up 7 bases and V 8 bases, and 4 bases lay outside the gene matches. This CDR3 is CASGTGDEAFF. DNA of the CDR3: TGTGCCAGCGGTACAGGGGATGAAGCTTTCTTT.

The V call is TRBV7-6, the J call TRBJ2-1; weak D call: TRBD2 (5 bases). The ends were cut back, 5 bases at V and 9 bases at J, with 23 bases in the middle. CDR1 is SGHVS and CDR2 is FNYEAQ in the germline V gene. This CDR3 contains 16 residues. The CDR3 coding sequence is TGTGCCAGCAGCCCCTCCGGGTCTCAGACTCGGGGTGAGCAGTTCTTC. Residues: CASSPSGSQTRGEQFF.

This clonotype has only a few counts. This chain joins TRBV7-6 and TRBJ2-7; either TRBD1 or TRBD2 may supply D (5 bases each). Deletions cut 4 bases from V and 6 bases from J, with 16 bases between. The CDR3 extends over 14 amino acids. The germline CDR1 and CDR2 sequences are SGHVS and FNYEAQ. CDR3 DNA: TGTGCCAGCAGCTACCATTCCGGGACGCGCGAGCAGTACTTC. Translated, it gives CASSYHSGTREQYF.

The chain links TRBV7-8 to TRBJ2-3; a possible D gene is TRBD2 (5 bases). The germline CDR1 and CDR2 sequences are SGHVS and FQNEAQ. V dropped 5 bases and J dropped 1 base, with 16 bases sitting between them. The CDR3 contains 16 residues. The chain's CDR3 is CASSPTRRRGTDTQYF. Written as DNA, the CDR3 is TGTGCCAGCAGCCCCACCCGTCGGCGGGGCACAGATACGCAGTATTTT.

This clonotype was recorded a few times. The chain carries TRBV7-6 and TRBJ2-1, with 14 positions matching TRBD2. The CDR3 sequence is 15 residues long. CDR1 is SGHVS, CDR2 FNYEAQ, per germline. The V and J ends lost 3 bases and 10 bases, in that order; junction bases with no gene match: 5. The CDR3 sequence is CASSFGTSGSLEQFF. In DNA form, the CDR3 reads TGTGCCAGCAGCTTTGGGACTAGCGGGAGTCTAGAGCAGTTCTTC.